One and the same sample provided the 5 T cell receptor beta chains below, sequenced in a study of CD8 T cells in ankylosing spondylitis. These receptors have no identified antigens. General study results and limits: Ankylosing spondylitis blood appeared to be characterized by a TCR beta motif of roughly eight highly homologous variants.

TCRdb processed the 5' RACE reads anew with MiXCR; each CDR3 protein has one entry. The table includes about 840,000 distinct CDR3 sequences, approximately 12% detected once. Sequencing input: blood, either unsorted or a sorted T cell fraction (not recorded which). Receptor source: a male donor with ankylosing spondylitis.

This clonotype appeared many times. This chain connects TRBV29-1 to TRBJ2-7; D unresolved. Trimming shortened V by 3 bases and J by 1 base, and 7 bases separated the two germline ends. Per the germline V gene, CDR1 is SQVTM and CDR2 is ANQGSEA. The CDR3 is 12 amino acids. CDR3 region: CSVDSPSYEQYF. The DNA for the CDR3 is TGCAGCGTTGATTCCCCTTCCTACGAGCAGTACTTC.

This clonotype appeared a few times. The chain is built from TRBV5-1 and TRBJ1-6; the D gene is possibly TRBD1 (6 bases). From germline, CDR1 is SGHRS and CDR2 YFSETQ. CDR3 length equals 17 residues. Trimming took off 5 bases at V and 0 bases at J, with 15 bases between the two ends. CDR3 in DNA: TGCGCCAGCAGTTTAACAGGGCAGAGCTCCTATAATTCACCCCTCCACTTT. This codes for CASSLTGQSSYNSPLHF.

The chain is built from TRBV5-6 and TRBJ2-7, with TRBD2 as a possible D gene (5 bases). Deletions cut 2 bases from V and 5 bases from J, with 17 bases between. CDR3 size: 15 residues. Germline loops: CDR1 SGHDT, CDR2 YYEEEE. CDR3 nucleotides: TGTGCCAGCAGCTTAAGTTCACTAGAAACCCACGAGCAGTACTTC. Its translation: CASSLSSLETHEQYF.

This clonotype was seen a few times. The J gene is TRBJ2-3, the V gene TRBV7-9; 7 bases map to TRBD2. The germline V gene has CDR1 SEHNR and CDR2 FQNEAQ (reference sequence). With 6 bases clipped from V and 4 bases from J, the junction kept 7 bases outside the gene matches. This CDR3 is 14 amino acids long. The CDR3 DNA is TGTGCCAGCAGTCTTCTAGCGGAAGCAGATACGCAGTATTTT. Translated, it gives CASSLLAEADTQYF.

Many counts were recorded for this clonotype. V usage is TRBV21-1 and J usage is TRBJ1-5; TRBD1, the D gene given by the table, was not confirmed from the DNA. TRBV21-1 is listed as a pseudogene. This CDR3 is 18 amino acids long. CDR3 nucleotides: TGTGCCAGCAGCAAAGGTAAAGACAGGGAGGGAAGCAATCAGCCCCAGCATTTT. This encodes CASSKGKDREGSNQPQHF.